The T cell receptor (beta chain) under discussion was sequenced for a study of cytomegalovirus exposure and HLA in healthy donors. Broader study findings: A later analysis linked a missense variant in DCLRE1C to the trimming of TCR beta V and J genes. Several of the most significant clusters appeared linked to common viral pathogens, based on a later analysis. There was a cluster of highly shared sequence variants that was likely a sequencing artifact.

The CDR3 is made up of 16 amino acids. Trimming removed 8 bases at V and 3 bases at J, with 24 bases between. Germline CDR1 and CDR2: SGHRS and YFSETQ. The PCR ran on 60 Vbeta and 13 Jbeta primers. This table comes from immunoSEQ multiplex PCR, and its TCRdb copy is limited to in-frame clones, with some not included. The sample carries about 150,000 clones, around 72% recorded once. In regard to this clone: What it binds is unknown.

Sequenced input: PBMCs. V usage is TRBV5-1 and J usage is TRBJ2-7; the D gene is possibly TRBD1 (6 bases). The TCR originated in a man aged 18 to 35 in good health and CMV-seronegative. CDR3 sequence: CASQPTGTTQGYEQYF. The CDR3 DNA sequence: TGCGCCAGTCAACCCACGGGGACAACCCAGGGCTACGAGCAGTACTTC.